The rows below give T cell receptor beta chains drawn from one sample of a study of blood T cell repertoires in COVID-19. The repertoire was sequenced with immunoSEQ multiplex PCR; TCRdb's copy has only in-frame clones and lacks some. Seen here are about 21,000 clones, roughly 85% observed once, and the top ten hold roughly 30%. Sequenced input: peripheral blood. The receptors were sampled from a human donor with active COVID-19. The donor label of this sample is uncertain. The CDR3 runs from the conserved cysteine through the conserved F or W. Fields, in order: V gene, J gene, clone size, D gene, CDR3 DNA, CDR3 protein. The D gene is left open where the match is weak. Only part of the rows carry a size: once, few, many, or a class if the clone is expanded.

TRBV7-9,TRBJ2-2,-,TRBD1,TGTGCCATCTCGACCGGGACAGGGGTACTGTCCCGGGAGCTGTTTTTT,CAISTGTGVLSRELFF
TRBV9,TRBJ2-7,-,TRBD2,TGTGCCAGCAGCAGAGGAGCGGGAGAAGGGGCCTACGAGCAGTACTTC,CASSRGAGEGAYEQYF
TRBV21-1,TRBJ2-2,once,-,TGTGCCAGCAGCAAAGGTGTGCGGGAGTCCGGGGAGCTGTTTTTT,CASSKGVRESGELFF
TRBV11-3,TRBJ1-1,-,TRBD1,TGTGCCAGCAGCCTGACAGGGTATACTGAAGCTTTCTTT,CASSLTGYTEAFF
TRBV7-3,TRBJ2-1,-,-,TGTGCCAGCAGCTTACTTCTAGGCGGTGAGCAGTTCTTC,CASSLLLGGEQFF
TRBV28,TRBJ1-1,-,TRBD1,TGTGCCAGCCACGACAGGGGGAACACTGAAGCTTTCTTT,CASHDRGNTEAFF
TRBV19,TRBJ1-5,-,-,TGTGCCAGTAGTCTCAGTTTCAGGGGCAATCAGCCCCAGCATTTT,CASSLSFRGNQPQHF
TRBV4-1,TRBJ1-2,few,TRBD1,TGCGCCAGCAGCCAAGATAGACAGGGGGCATATGGCTACACCTTC,CASSQDRQGAYGYTF
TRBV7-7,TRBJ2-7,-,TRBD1,TGTGCTAGCCGCCGGACAGGTATCTACGAGCAGTACTTC,CASRRTGIYEQYF
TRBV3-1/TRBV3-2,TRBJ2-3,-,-,TGTGCCAGCAGCAACCAGGGGACAGATACGCAGTATTTT,CASSNQGTDTQYF
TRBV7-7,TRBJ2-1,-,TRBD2,TGTGCTAGCAGCTCCCTAGCGGGGGGTGTCCAGAATGAGCAGTTCTTC,CASSSLAGGVQNEQFF
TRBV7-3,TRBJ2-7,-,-,TGTGCCAGCAGCCAAGGGACTCTCTACGAGCAGTACTTC,CASSQGTLYEQYF
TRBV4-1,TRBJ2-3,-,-,TGCGCCAGCAGCCAGGTTACCGGGACTCGTACAGATACGCAGTATTTT,CASSQVTGTRTDTQYF